This T cell receptor beta chain was recovered during a study of OX40 agonist ivuxolimab in advanced cancers. In germline, CDR1 is SGHNT, CDR2 YYREEE (reference sequence). This CDR3 has 13 amino acids. Deletions cut 3 bases from V and 3 bases from J, with 10 bases between. Generated by immunoSEQ multiplex PCR, the TCRdb table keeps only in-frame clones and is missing some. The sample lists over 75,000 clones; about nine tenths were seen once. The chain recombines TRBV5-4 with TRBJ2-7; possibly TRBD1 for D (5 bases). This TCR was sampled from an adult with an advanced solid tumor such as melanoma, head and neck, liver or kidney cancer. The sequencing here drew on CD4+ or CD8+ T cells sorted from blood, taken in a trial of the OX40 agonist ivuxolimab. In DNA, the CDR3 is TGTGCCAGCAGCTGGGGCCGGATCTACGAGCAGTACTTC. As protein: CASSWGRIYEQYF.